This T cell receptor (beta chain) was recorded in a study of T cell changes during pregnancy in multiple sclerosis. Here immunoSEQ multiplex PCR was the method, and the copy in TCRdb shows in-frame clones only, minus some. Of tens of thousands of clones detected, roughly 92% appear once; the ten largest clones hold 2%. This specimen consisted of peripheral blood, obtained in the third trimester of pregnancy. The clonotype comes from a female donor in good health, enrolled as a control in a pregnancy study.

The CDR3 protein is CASSRDRTYGYTF. CDR3 nucleotides: TGTGCCAGTTCCCGGGACAGGACCTATGGCTACACCTTC. The chain has TRBV6-6 and TRBJ1-2, with 8 bases aligning to TRBD1. Per the germline V gene, CDR1 is MNHNY and CDR2 is SVGAGI (reference sequence). This CDR3 comprises 13 residues. Trimming cost V 9 bases and J 4 bases; bases outside gene matches: 7.